This TCR beta chain was sequenced for a study of cytomegalovirus exposure and HLA in healthy donors. Germline assignment: CDR1 GTSNPN and CDR2 SVGIG (reference sequence). Trimming shortened V by 1 base and J by 13 bases, and 10 bases separated the two germline ends. The CDR3 sequence is 11 residues long. The PCR contained 60 Vbeta and 13 Jbeta primers. TCRdb's copy holds only in-frame clones and misses some; the assay was immunoSEQ multiplex PCR. The sample lists 130,000 to 150,000 clones, around four fifths seen once, with approximately 2.7% in the top ten. The origin of this receptor is a boy aged 2-9 years in good health and CMV-seronegative. Sequencing used PBMCs. The J gene is TRBJ1-4, the V gene TRBV30; tentatively, D is TRBD1 (5 bases). CDR3 sequence (DNA): TGTGCCTGGAGTGCAGGGCCGGGACTGTTTTTT. Protein sequence: CAWSAGPGLFF.